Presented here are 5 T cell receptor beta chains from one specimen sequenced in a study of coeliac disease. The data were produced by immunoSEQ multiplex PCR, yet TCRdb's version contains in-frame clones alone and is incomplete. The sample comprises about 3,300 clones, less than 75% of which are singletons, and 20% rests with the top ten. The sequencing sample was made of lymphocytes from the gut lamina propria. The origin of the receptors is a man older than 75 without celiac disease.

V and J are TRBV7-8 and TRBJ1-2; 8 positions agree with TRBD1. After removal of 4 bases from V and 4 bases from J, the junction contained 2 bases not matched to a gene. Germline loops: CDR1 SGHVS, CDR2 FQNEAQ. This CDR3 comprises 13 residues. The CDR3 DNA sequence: TGTGCCAGCAGCTCAGACAGGGGCTATGGCTACACCTTC. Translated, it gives CASSSDRGYGYTF.

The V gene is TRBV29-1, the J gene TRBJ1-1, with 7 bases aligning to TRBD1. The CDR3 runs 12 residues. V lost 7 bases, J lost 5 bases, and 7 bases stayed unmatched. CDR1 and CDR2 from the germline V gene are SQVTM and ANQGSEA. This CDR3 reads CSGRDSVTEAFF. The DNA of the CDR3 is TGCAGCGGGAGGGACAGTGTAACTGAAGCTTTCTTT.

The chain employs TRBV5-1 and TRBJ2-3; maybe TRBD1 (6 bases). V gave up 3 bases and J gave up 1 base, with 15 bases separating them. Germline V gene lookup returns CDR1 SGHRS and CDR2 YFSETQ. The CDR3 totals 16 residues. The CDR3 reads CASSSSGTQRTDTQYF. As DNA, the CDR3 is TGCGCCAGCAGCTCATCCGGGACACAACGCACAGATACGCAGTATTTT. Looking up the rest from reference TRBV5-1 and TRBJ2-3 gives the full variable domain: KAGVTQTPRYLIKTRGQQVTLSCSPISGHRSVSWYQQTPGQGLQFLFEYFSETQRNKGNFPGRFSGRQFSNSRSEMNVSTLELGDSALYLCASSSSGTQRTDTQYFGPGTRLTVL.

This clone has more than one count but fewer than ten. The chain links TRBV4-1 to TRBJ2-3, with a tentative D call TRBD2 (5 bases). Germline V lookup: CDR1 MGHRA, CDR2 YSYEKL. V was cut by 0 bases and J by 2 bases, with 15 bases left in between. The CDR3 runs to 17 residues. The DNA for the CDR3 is TGCGCCAGCAGCCAAGAGACCGGGGTCTACGACACAGATACGCAGTATTTT. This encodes CASSQETGVYDTDTQYF.

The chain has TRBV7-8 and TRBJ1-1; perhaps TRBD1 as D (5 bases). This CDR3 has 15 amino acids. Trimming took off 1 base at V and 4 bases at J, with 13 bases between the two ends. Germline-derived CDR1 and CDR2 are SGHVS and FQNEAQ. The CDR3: CASSLGSVGGTEAFF. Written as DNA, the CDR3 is TGTGCCAGCAGCTTAGGTTCTGTGGGGGGCACTGAAGCTTTCTTT.